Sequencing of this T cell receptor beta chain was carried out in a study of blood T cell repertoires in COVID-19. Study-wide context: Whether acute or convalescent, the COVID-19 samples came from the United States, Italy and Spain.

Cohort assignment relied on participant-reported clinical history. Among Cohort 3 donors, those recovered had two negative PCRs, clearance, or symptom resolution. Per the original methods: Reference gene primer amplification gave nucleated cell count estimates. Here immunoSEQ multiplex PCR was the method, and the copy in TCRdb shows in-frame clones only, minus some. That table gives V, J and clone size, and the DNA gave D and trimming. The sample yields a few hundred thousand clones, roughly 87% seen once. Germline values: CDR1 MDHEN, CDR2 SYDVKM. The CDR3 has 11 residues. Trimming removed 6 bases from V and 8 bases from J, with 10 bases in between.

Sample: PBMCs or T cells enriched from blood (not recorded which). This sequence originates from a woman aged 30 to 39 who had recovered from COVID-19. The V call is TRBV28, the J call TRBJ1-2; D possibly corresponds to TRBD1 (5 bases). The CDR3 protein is CASSRGGGYTF. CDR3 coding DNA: TGTGCCAGCAGCCGCGGGGGGGGCTACACCTTC.